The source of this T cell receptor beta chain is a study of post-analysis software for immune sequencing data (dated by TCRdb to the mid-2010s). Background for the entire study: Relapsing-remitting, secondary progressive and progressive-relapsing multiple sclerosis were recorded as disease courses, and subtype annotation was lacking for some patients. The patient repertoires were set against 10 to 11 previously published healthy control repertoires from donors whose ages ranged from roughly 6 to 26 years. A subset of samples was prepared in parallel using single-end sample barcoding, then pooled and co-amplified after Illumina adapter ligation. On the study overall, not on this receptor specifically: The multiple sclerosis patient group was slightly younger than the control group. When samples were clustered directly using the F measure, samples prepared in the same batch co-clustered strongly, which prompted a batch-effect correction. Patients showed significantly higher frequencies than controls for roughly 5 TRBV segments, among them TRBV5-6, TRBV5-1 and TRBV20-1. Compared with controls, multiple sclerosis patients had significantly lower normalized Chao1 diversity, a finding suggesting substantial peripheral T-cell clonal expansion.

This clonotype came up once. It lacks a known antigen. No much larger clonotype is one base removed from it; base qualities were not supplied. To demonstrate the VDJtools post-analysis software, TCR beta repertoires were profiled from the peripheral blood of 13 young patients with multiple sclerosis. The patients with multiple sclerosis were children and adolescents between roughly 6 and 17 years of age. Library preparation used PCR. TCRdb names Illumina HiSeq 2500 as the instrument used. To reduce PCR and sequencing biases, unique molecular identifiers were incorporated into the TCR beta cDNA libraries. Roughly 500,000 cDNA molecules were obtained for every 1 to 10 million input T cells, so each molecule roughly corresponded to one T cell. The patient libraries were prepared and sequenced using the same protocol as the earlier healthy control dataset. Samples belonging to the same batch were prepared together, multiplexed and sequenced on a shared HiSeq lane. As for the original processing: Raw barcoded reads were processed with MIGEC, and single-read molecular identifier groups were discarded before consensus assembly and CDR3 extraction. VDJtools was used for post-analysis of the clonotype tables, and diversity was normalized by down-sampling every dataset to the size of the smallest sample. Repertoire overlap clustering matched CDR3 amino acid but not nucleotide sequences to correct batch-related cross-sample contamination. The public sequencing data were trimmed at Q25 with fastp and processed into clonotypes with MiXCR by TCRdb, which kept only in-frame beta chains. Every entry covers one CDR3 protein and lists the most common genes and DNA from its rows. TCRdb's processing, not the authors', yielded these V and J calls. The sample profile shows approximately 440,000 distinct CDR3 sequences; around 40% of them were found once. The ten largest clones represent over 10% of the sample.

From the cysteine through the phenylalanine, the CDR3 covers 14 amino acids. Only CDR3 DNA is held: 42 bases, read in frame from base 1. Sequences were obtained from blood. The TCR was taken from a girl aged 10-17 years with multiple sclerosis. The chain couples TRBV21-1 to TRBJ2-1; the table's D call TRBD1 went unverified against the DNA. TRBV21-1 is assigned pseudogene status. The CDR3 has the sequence CATPRDRSYNEQFF. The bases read TGTGCCACCCCCAGGGACAGAAGTTACAATGAGCAGTTCTTC.